This TCR beta chain was obtained from a study of monozygotic twins with inflammatory bowel disease. TCRdb reprocessed the 5' RACE reads; each CDR3 protein has one entry and no DNA is given. Its listing shows 140,000 to 150,000 distinct CDR3 sequences. The CDR3 length is 16 residues. The gene calls are TRBV12-3 or TRBV12-4 and TRBJ2-7. The specimen sequenced was blood. The sequence was collected from a human donor with ulcerative colitis or Crohn's disease, or a healthy co-twin of an affected twin (not recorded which). The CDR3 loop is CASSLLKVLGSYEQYF.